This T cell receptor beta chain is from a study of cytomegalovirus exposure and HLA in healthy donors. Study-wide findings and caveats: The authors excluded some V segments, including TRBV6-2 and TRBV6-3, as indistinguishable. Specificity of three CMV-associated chains for CMV antigens was verified in vitro.

The study ran its PCR with 60 Vbeta and 13 Jbeta primers. Clones were sequenced by immunoSEQ multiplex PCR, and TCRdb holds only the in-frame ones, with some missing. The table has fewer than 150,000 clones, over 75% seen once. This clone came up a few times. Its antigen is unidentified. The V gene lost 1 base and the J gene lost 5 bases, with 8 bases spanning the gap. Germline V CDR1 and CDR2: SEHNR, FQNEAQ (reference sequence). This CDR3 region has 13 residues. What was sequenced was PBMCs. This clonotype was obtained from a woman aged 30 to 39 in good health and CMV-seropositive. The V call is TRBV7-9, the J call TRBJ1-2, with D unclear. This chain's CDR3 is CASSLGAVYGYTF. CDR3 nucleotide sequence: TGTGCCAGCAGCTTAGGGGCAGTTTATGGCTACACCTTC.